This T cell receptor beta chain is from a study of blood T cell repertoires in COVID-19. The protocol was immunoSEQ multiplex PCR, while the TCRdb copy is restricted to in-frame clones and leaves out a portion. The top ten clones hold about 0.6% of a sample with approximately 440,000 clones, less than 95% of them seen once. The CDR3 is made up of 15 amino acids. Germline-derived CDR1 and CDR2 are MGHRA and YSYEKL. V shed 5 bases and J shed 4 bases, with 18 bases lying between them. V and J are TRBV4-1 and TRBJ2-7, with TRBD2 as a possible D gene (6 bases). The clonotype originates from a young man who had recovered from COVID-19. The material sequenced was PBMCs or T cells enriched from blood (not recorded which). The CDR3 region is CASSAPGTGVYEQYF. The CDR3 DNA is TGCGCCAGCAGCGCTCCCGGGACGGGGGTTTACGAGCAGTACTTC.